This T cell receptor beta chain was captured in a study of T cell clusters in autoimmune cytopenias (dated by TCRdb to the late 2010s). Turning to the overall study: Of the 40 or so healthy donor controls, some 20 were female, and the group had a mean age of 56 years and a median age of roughly 59 years. For primary cytopenia the controls were 25 to 30 age-matched healthy donors, whereas for secondary cytopenia the controls were more than 12 age-matched CLL patients. The median TRB sequencing depth was 50,000 to 60,000 reads per sample, and the median number of distinct TRB clonotypes was a few thousand per sample. The comparison group for autoimmune hepatitis repertoires was 20 to 25 healthy donors matched for age and sex. In autoimmune cytopenia patients, peripheral blood TRB and IGH repertoires were sequenced during active disease and over treatment follow-up, together with healthy, CLL and autoimmune hepatitis controls. The goal of the study was to determine whether autoimmune cytopenia patients have a disease-specific immune repertoire signature that could serve as a blood-based biomarker. The paper as a whole reports these results and caveats: The TRB repertoire shifts, including less even repertoires in secondary cytopenia and CLL, mostly reflected lymphoma bias and not autoimmunity. GLIPH suggested that primary autoimmune cytopenia patients lacked physiological T cell clusters: 45 to 55 clusters were exclusive to healthy donors versus around 18 exclusive to patients. Compared with active autoimmune hepatitis patients, healthy donors had almost three times as many exclusive TRB clusters, a finding consistent with an autoimmunity-wide signature. The T cell clusters were only ever defined in silico, so experimental validation of their functional role was still needed. In the comparison of secondary cytopenia with CLL, the cluster-lack signature was not observed, apparently because the dominant lymphoma-associated repertoire masked the signature.

The germline V gene encodes CDR1 MNHNY and CDR2 SVGAGI (reference sequence). The CDR3 holds 12 amino acids from the cysteine to the phenylalanine. The record lacks a DNA sequence. With respect to this clonotype: What antigen it recognizes has not been identified.

TRB rearrangements were amplified by multiplex PCR following a touch-down protocol, with the TRB-A and TRB-B primer pools mixed in one tube. Illumina adapters and sample indices were attached to the amplicons through two consecutive PCR reactions using Phusion HS II polymerase. The amplicons were purified from gel with the NucleoSpin Gel and PCR Clean-up kit, after which the amplicons were quantified by Qubit and checked for quality on an Agilent 2100 Bioanalyzer. Sequencing of the libraries was done on an Illumina MiSeq with paired-end, single-indexed, 600-cycle runs. The published analysis was carried out like this. MiXCR version 2.1.12, together with the default MiXCR reference library, was used to align and assemble the TRB reads. A clone was defined by each unique CDR3 nucleotide sequence, and the analysis included only productive sequences supported by at least two reads. To assess repertoire diversity, an R script computed alpha-parameterized diversity profiles (alpha 0 to 5), which included the Shannon (alpha 1) and Simpson (alpha 2) indices. The tcR package was used to compute combinatorial TRB VJ usage, and cohorts were compared on this usage by principal component analysis with ade4. GLIPH clustering of TCRbeta CDR3s was carried out on cohort pairs matched by age and read depth, and cluster frequencies were compared by Wilcoxon test. TCRdb reprocessed the reads and provides one entry for every CDR3 protein sequence; no DNA is given. TCRdb's processing, not the authors' own work, is the source of the V and J calls. This specimen's table enumerates around 7,100 distinct CDR3 sequences. Approximately 60% of the sample is taken by the ten largest.

Each sample's TRB amplification started from roughly 240 ng of peripheral blood genomic DNA, which corresponds to 38,000 or so genome equivalents. These data also featured in a second study, about T cell repertoires in aging, cancer and after chemotherapy. Reported in the second study: Six donor age groups were covered, ranging from 30 or younger up to 70 or older, and each group contained at least three individuals. Healthy donor control TCR repertoires were recorded over several months to years and showed clear clonal overlap across re-sampling. In total, the full dataset held millions of TCR reads. Compared with age-matched healthy donors, untreated patients with hematological or solid cancers had significantly lower TCR diversity and higher clonality in blood. In healthy donors, the drop in TCR diversity with age came mainly from a loss of richness, whereas in cancer patients a loss of evenness also played a part. In both cancer cohorts, median generation probability rose over the chemotherapy interval, which suggests that the repertoire was reconstituted through rebound thymic output. The authors noted that the repertoire data do not allow conclusions about immunological memory after chemotherapy. To examine immunoaging and T cell reconstitution after chemotherapy, the study profiled TCR beta repertoires in peripheral blood from healthy donors and cancer patients. Alongside some 100 healthy donors serving as a reference group, the cohort included approximately 220 cancer patients, of whom approximately 94 had hematological cancers and 120 to 130 had solid cancers. TRB sequences were processed with MiXCR versions 2.12 and 3.0.5. Repertoire metrics included Shannon diversity, evenness, clonality (one minus evenness), and alpha-parameterized diversity profiles from alpha 0 to 5. The IGoR algorithm was used to calculate generation probabilities of clones in the paired pre- and post-chemotherapy samples.

The clonotype comes from a human donor in good health. This chain is built from TRBV6-6 and TRBJ2-7. What was sequenced was peripheral blood. The CDR3 has the sequence CAISGTPYEQYF.